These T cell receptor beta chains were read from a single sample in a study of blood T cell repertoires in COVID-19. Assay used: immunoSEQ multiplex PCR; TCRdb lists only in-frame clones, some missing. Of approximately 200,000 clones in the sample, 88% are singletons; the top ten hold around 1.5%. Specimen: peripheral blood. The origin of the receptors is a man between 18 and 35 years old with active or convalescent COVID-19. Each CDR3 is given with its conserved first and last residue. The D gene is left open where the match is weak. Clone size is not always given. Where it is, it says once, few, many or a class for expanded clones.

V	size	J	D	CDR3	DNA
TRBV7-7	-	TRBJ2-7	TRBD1	CASSPDRGAGLYRQYF	TGTGCCAGCAGCCCCGACAGGGGCGCGGGCTTGTATAGGCAGTACTTC
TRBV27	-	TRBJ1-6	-	CASSPRQLPNSPLHF	TGTGCCAGCAGTCCCCGACAGCTCCCCAATTCACCCCTCCACTTT
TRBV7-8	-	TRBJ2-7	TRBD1	CASSRGQGEIYEQYF	TGTGCCAGCAGCCGAGGACAGGGTGAGATCTACGAGCAGTACTTC
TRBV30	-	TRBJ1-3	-	CAWSAGQGNTIYF	TGTGCCTGGAGTGCCGGACAGGGAAACACCATATATTTT
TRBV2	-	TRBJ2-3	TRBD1	CASSELTPGQVAYF	TGTGCCAGCAGTGAACTGACGCCGGGACAGGTGGCGTATTTT
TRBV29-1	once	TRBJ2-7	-	CSAAGGPYEQYF	TGCAGCGCCGCTGGAGGGCCTTACGAGCAGTACTTC
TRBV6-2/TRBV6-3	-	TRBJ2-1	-	CASSQLSTTYNEQFF	TGTGCCAGCAGTCAACTATCGACTACTTACAATGAGCAGTTCTTC
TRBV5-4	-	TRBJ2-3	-	CASSLAKRGDTQYF	TGTGCCAGCAGCTTGGCCAAACGAGGAGATACGCAGTATTTT
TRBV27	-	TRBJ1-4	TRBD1	CASSSAKGQGGEKLFF	TGTGCCAGCAGCTCCGCGAAGGGACAGGGGGGTGAAAAACTGTTTTTT
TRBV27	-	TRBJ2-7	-	CASRSVNEQYF	TGTGCCAGCAGGTCCGTAAACGAGCAGTACTTC
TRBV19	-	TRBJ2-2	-	CASRSGSNTGELFF	TGTGCCAGTAGGAGTGGTAGTAACACCGGGGAGCTGTTTTTT
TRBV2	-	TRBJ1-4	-	CASSEGLGVEKLFF	TGTGCCAGCAGTGAGGGCTTAGGGGTTGAAAAACTGTTTTTT
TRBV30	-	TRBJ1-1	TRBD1	CAWAPGQLDMNTEAFF	TGTGCCTGGGCTCCGGGACAGCTGGATATGAACACTGAAGCTTTCTTT
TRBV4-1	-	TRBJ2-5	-	CASSSPKGGETQYF	TGCGCCAGCAGCTCCCCTAAAGGGGGAGAGACCCAGTACTTC
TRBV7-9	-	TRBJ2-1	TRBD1	CASSPQDRGNRFF	TGTGCCAGCAGCCCCCAGGACAGGGGTAATCGGTTCTTC
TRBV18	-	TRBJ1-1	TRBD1	CASSGQGANLNTEAFF	TGTGCCAGCTCCGGACAGGGGGCGAACCTGAACACTGAAGCTTTCTTT
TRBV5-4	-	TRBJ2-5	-	CASSLPTEETQYF	TGTGCCAGCAGCTTGCCGACAGAAGAGACCCAGTACTTC
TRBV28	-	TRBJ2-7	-	CASSFILGGEQYF	TGTGCCAGCAGTTTTATTTTGGGGGGCGAGCAGTACTTC
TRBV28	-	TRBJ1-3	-	CASRHRAPGNTIYF	TGTGCCAGCAGACACAGGGCGCCTGGAAACACCATATATTTT
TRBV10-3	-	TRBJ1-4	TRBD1	CAIRKEGANNEKLFF	TGTGCCATCAGGAAAGAGGGGGCCAATAATGAAAAACTGTTTTTT
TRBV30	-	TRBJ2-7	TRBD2	CAWSVGAGASYEQYF	TGTGCCTGGAGTGTAGGAGCGGGAGCGTCCTACGAGCAGTACTTC
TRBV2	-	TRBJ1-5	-	CASSESGKEGNQPQHF	TGTGCCAGCAGTGAATCGGGTAAGGAGGGCAATCAGCCCCAGCATTTT
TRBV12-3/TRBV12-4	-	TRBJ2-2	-	CASNSRGTGELFF	TGTGCCAGCAATTCTCGGGGGACCGGGGAGCTGTTTTTT
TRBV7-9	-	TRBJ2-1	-	CASSFSAGVHNEQFF	TGTGCCAGCAGCTTTTCCGCAGGGGTGCACAATGAGCAGTTCTTC
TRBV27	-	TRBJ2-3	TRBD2	CASSLRRREADTQYF	TGTGCCAGCAGCCTCCGGCGGCGGGAGGCAGATACGCAGTATTTT
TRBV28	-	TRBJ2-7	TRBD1	CASSFLDRDYEQYF	TGTGCCAGCAGTTTTTTGGACAGGGACTACGAGCAGTACTTC
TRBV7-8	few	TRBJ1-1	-	CASSSEQGGLTEAFF	TGTGCCAGCAGCTCAGAGCAGGGAGGACTGACTGAAGCTTTCTTT
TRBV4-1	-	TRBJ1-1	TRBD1	CASSQDPPGGTEAFF	TGCGCCAGCAGCCAAGATCCGCCAGGGGGCACTGAAGCTTTCTTT
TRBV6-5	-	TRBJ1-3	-	CATTPADRTGNTIYF	TGTGCCACCACCCCCGCCGACAGAACTGGAAACACCATATATTTT
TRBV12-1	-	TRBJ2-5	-	CASSSSSGSGETQYF	TGTGCCAGCAGCTCCTCTAGCGGGAGTGGAGAGACCCAGTACTTC
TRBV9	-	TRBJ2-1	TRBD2	CASSVGGRAGEQFF	TGTGCCAGCAGCGTCGGTGGGAGGGCTGGTGAGCAGTTCTTC
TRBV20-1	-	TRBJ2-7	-	CSASQGSPSPFYEQYF	TGCAGTGCTAGTCAGGGGTCTCCGTCCCCTTTCTACGAGCAGTACTTC
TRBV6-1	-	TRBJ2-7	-	CASSAIPGTPLRPYEQYF	TGTGCCAGCAGTGCAATACCCGGGACACCTTTGCGCCCCTACGAGCAGTACTTC
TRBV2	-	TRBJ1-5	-	CASRSGAGPQHF	TGTGCCAGCAGGTCGGGTGCCGGACCCCAGCATTTT
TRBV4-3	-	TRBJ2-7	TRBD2	CASSQGSGVSYEQYF	TGCGCCAGCAGCCAAGGTAGCGGGGTGTCCTACGAGCAGTACTTC
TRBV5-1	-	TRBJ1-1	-	CASSPQASNTEAFF	TGCGCCAGCAGCCCGCAGGCCTCGAACACTGAAGCTTTCTTT
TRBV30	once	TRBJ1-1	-	CAWSDGTEAFF	TGTGCCTGGAGTGACGGGACAGAAGCTTTCTTT
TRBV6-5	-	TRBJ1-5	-	CASSRGGNSNQPQHF	TGTGCCAGCAGTCGCGGCGGGAATAGCAATCAGCCCCAGCATTTT
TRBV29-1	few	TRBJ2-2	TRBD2	CSVRGEREVGELFF	TGCAGCGTGCGGGGAGAGCGGGAGGTCGGGGAGCTGTTTTTT
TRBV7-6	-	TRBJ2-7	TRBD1	CASSLGRDRETHHYEQYF	TGTGCCAGCAGCTTAGGAAGGGACAGGGAAACCCATCACTACGAGCAGTACTTC
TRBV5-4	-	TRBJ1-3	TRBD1	CASSLGDRASGNTIYF	TGTGCCAGCAGCCTCGGGGACAGGGCTTCTGGAAACACCATATATTTT
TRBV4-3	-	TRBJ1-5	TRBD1	CASRETDRGDQPQHF	TGCGCCAGCAGGGAAACCGACAGGGGGGATCAGCCCCAGCATTTT
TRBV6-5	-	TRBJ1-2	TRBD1	CASSQGAGMYGYTF	TGTGCCAGCAGCCAGGGGGCTGGGATGTATGGCTACACCTTC
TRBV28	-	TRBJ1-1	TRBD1	CASSPSGGTEAFF	TGTGCCAGCAGCCCATCAGGGGGCACTGAAGCTTTCTTT
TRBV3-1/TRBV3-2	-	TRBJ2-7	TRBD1	CASSQSDRVGVSYEQYF	TGTGCCAGCAGTCAATCTGACAGGGTTGGGGTCTCCTACGAGCAGTACTTC
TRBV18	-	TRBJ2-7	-	CASSPPRGYEQYF	TGTGCCAGCTCACCACCACGAGGTTACGAGCAGTACTTC
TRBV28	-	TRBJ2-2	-	CASSLGESSTGELFF	TGTGCCAGCAGCTTAGGGGAGTCGAGCACCGGGGAGCTGTTTTTT
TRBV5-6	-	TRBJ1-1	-	CASSHFSKGGNTEAFF	TGTGCCAGCAGCCACTTCAGCAAAGGGGGGAACACTGAAGCTTTCTTT
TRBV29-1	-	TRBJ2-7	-	CSVLGAVSSYEQYF	TGCAGCGTTCTTGGGGCGGTCAGCTCCTACGAGCAGTACTTC
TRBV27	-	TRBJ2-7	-	CASSFGSSGEQYF	TGTGCCAGCAGTTTCGGGTCCTCCGGGGAGCAGTACTTC
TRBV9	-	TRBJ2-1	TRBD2	CASSVVTSENEQFF	TGTGCCAGCAGCGTAGTTACTAGCGAAAATGAGCAGTTCTTC
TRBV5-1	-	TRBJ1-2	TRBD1	CASSPGQGILYGYTF	TGCGCCAGCAGCCCGGGACAGGGGATTCTTTATGGCTACACCTTC
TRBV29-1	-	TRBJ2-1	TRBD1	CSVEDPRQGGYNEQFF	TGCAGCGTTGAAGATCCCCGACAGGGGGGATACAATGAGCAGTTCTTC
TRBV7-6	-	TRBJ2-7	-	CASSARAFSSYEQYF	TGTGCCAGCAGCGCGAGGGCTTTCAGCTCCTACGAGCAGTACTTC
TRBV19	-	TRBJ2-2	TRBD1	CASRTLGQERTGELFF	TGTGCCAGTAGGACTTTAGGACAGGAGCGCACCGGGGAGCTGTTTTTT
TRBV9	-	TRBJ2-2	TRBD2	CASSARWTSGNTGELFF	TGTGCCAGCAGCGCTCGATGGACTAGCGGAAACACCGGGGAGCTGTTTTTT
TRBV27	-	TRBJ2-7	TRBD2	CASSKRLGRGGFYEQYF	TGTGCCAGCAGCAAACGCCTAGGGAGGGGAGGATTCTACGAGCAGTACTTC
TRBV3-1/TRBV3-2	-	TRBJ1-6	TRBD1	CASSHGQGNSPLHF	TGTGCCAGCAGCCATGGACAGGGGAATTCACCCCTCCACTTT
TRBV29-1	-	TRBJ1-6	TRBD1	CSASPGGDSPLHF	TGCAGCGCCTCCCCAGGGGGCGATTCACCCCTCCACTTT
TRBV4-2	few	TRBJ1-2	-	CASSQDWQGKDYGYTF	TGTGCCAGCAGCCAAGATTGGCAGGGGAAGGACTATGGCTACACCTTC